Listed below are T cell receptor beta chains from one sample, sequenced in a study of blood T cell repertoires in COVID-19. Method: immunoSEQ multiplex PCR; TCRdb's copy keeps in-frame clones and lacks some. The data show some 490,000 clones, around nine tenths seen once. The sample was PBMCs or T cells enriched from blood (not recorded which). Receptor source: an older woman who had recovered from COVID-19. Each CDR3 is given with its conserved first and last residue. D genes are given only for firm matches. Clone size, where shown, is once, few, many, or a class for clones that have expanded.

TRBV5-1	TRBJ2-7	NA	NA	CASSTPGNTYEQYF	TGCGCCAGCAGCACGCCAGGGAATACCTACGAGCAGTACTTC
TRBV6-1	TRBJ1-6	NA	TRBD1	CASSEVKGAGYNSPLHF	TGTGCCAGCAGTGAAGTGAAGGGGGCCGGATATAATTCACCCCTCCACTTT
TRBV7-9	TRBJ1-4	NA	NA	CASSLEAGTNEKLFF	TGTGCCAGCAGCTTAGAAGCAGGGACTAATGAAAAACTGTTTTTT
TRBV7-9	TRBJ2-2	NA	NA	CASSLRGRGFTGELFF	TGTGCCAGCAGCTTAAGGGGTCGGGGGTTCACCGGGGAGCTGTTTTTT
TRBV6-1	TRBJ1-2	NA	NA	CASSEIEASHGYTF	TGTGCCAGCAGTGAGATTGAGGCGTCCCATGGCTACACCTTC
TRBV28	TRBJ2-7	NA	TRBD1	CASSPGGQGHSYEQYF	TGTGCCAGCAGTCCCGGTGGACAGGGCCACTCCTACGAGCAGTACTTC
TRBV5-1	TRBJ2-5	NA	TRBD2	CASKRSGGAPQETQYF	TGCGCCAGCAAACGCAGCGGGGGGGCTCCCCAAGAGACCCAGTACTTC
TRBV19	TRBJ2-5	NA	TRBD1	CASSRQGQETQYF	TGTGCCAGTAGCCGACAGGGTCAAGAGACCCAGTACTTC
TRBV4-1	TRBJ1-5	NA	TRBD1	CASSLDRGEQPQHF	TGCGCCAGCAGCTTAGACAGGGGTGAACAGCCCCAGCATTTT
TRBV4-1	TRBJ1-2	NA	TRBD1	CASSQPGQGGGYTF	TGCGCCAGCAGCCAACCCGGACAGGGTGGAGGCTACACCTTC
TRBV9	TRBJ2-5	NA	TRBD2	CASSVAGGPKETQYF	TGTGCCAGCAGCGTAGCGGGGGGGCCAAAAGAGACCCAGTACTTC
TRBV9	TRBJ1-2	NA	TRBD1	CASTRDSPSGGYTF	TGTGCCAGCACCCGGGACAGTCCATCGGGAGGCTACACCTTC
TRBV6-5	TRBJ1-2	few	TRBD1	CASRGAGGQHGYTF	TGTGCCAGCCGGGGGGCAGGGGGCCAACACGGCTACACCTTC
TRBV7-8	TRBJ2-1	NA	TRBD1	CASSISNRGGEQFF	TGTGCCAGCAGCATATCGAACAGGGGCGGTGAGCAGTTCTTC
TRBV15	TRBJ2-2	NA	NA	CATSHRRNTGELFF	TGTGCCACCAGCCACAGGCGGAACACCGGGGAGCTGTTTTTT
TRBV12-3/TRBV12-4	TRBJ2-2	NA	TRBD2	CASSLGGSGELFF	TGTGCCAGCAGTTTGGGGGGGTCCGGGGAGCTGTTTTTT
TRBV2	TRBJ1-6	NA	NA	CASSLVGGRDSPLHF	TGTGCCAGCTCCCTTGTTGGTGGGAGAGATTCACCCCTCCACTTT
TRBV5-1	TRBJ1-2	NA	TRBD1	CASRLLDRVYYGYTF	TGCGCCAGCAGGTTACTCGACAGGGTGTACTATGGCTACACCTTC
TRBV19	TRBJ1-1	NA	NA	CASSILSVGGRTEAFF	TGTGCCAGTAGTATCCTCTCCGTGGGGGGGCGAACTGAAGCTTTCTTT
TRBV30	TRBJ1-5	NA	NA	CAWSVGRVYQPQHF	TGTGCCTGGAGTGTAGGCAGGGTATATCAGCCCCAGCATTTT
TRBV6-5	TRBJ2-3	NA	NA	CASRTYSTDTQYF	TGTGCCAGCAGGACTTATAGCACAGATACGCAGTATTTT
TRBV19	TRBJ2-3	NA	TRBD1	CASSGDREDTQYF	TGTGCCAGTAGTGGCGACAGGGAGGATACGCAGTATTTT
TRBV6-5	TRBJ1-1	NA	NA	CASTSWGRDTEAFF	TGTGCCAGCACCTCGTGGGGGCGAGACACTGAAGCTTTCTTT
TRBV19	TRBJ1-2	once	TRBD1	CASSGGQGYGYTF	TGTGCCAGTAGCGGGGGACAGGGCTATGGCTACACCTTC
TRBV19	TRBJ2-7	few	NA	CASSIEAWDEQYF	TGTGCCAGTAGTATTGAGGCGTGGGACGAGCAGTACTTC
TRBV3-1/TRBV3-2	TRBJ1-1	once	NA	CASSQGDKGHHTEAFF	TGTGCCAGCAGCCAAGGAGACAAGGGGCACCACACTGAAGCTTTCTTT
TRBV28	TRBJ1-1	NA	NA	CASSLGGKYTEAFF	TGTGCCAGCAGTTTGGGAGGGAAGTACACTGAAGCTTTCTTT
TRBV10-1	TRBJ2-1	NA	NA	CASSNPDRHVQFF	TGCGCCAGCAGTAATCCCGACAGGCACGTTCAGTTCTTC